This T cell receptor beta chain was sequenced for a study of T cell responses to AZD1222 COVID-19 vaccine. CDR1 is SGDLS and CDR2 is YYNGEE in the germline V gene. Trimming removed 2 bases from V and 2 bases from J; junction bases left unmatched: 2. The CDR3 covers 14 residues. The protocol was immunoSEQ multiplex PCR, while the TCRdb copy is restricted to in-frame clones and leaves out a portion. The sample lists some 170,000 clones, around nine tenths seen once, with 1.5% to 2% in the top ten. The TCR originated in an adult in good health. This chain joins TRBV9 and TRBJ2-5; TRBD2 agrees at 8 bases. Specimen: peripheral blood, collected on day 0 of AZD1222 vaccination. The DNA of the CDR3 is TGTGCCAGCAGCGTTACTAGCGGACAAGAGACCCAGTACTTC. Translating it yields CASSVTSGQETQYF.